Listed below are T cell receptor beta chains from one sample, sequenced in a study of early T cells in non-severe SARS-CoV-2 infection. In TCRdb, the 5' RACE reads were re-called with MiXCR into one record per CDR3 protein. The sample lists 25,000 to 30,000 distinct CDR3 sequences; roughly 4.2% were seen once. Source material: whole blood. These receptors all stem from an adult who was a healthcare worker with PCR-confirmed SARS-CoV-2 infection or an uninfected control (not recorded which). Each CDR3 is given with its conserved first and last residue. A D gene is named only where the DNA matches it firmly. The size entry is marked missing in some rows and otherwise reads once, few, many or a size class.

D gene: TRBD1
V gene: TRBV18
J gene: TRBJ2-1
clone size: many
CDR3 DNA: TGTGCCAGCTCACCGGGACAGAACAATGAGCAGTTCTTC
CDR3 protein: CASSPGQNNEQFF

D gene: TRBD1
V gene: TRBV19
J gene: TRBJ1-2
clone size: few
CDR3 DNA: TGTGCCAGTAGTTTCCGGACAGGGGGCTACTATGGCTACACCTTC
CDR3 protein: CASSFRTGGYYGYTF

D gene: TRBD2
V gene: TRBV19
J gene: TRBJ2-6
clone size: few
CDR3 DNA: TGTGCCAGTAAGACTAGCGGGACGTTCTCTGGGGCCAACGTCCTGACTTTC
CDR3 protein: CASKTSGTFSGANVLTF

D gene: TRBD2
V gene: TRBV11-2
J gene: TRBJ2-3
clone size: few
CDR3 DNA: TGTGCCAGCAGCTCGGTACCGGGGACTAGCGTCACAGATACGCAGTATTTT
CDR3 protein: CASSSVPGTSVTDTQYF

D gene: -
V gene: TRBV7-9
J gene: TRBJ2-7
clone size: -
CDR3 DNA: TGTGCCAGCAGCCTTCCCCCCTACGAGCAGTACTTC
CDR3 protein: CASSLPPYEQYF

D gene: TRBD1
V gene: TRBV11-3
J gene: TRBJ1-2
clone size: many
CDR3 DNA: TGTGCCAGCAGCTTACTAGGGGACAGAGCTAACTATGGCTACACCTTC
CDR3 protein: CASSLLGDRANYGYTF

D gene: -
V gene: TRBV12-3/TRBV12-4
J gene: TRBJ1-5
clone size: many
CDR3 DNA: TGTGCCAGCAGTTTTAGTAGTTACAATCAGCCCCAGCATTTT
CDR3 protein: CASSFSSYNQPQHF

D gene: -
V gene: TRBV6-6
J gene: TRBJ1-1
clone size: many
CDR3 DNA: TGTGCCAGCAGCATCGACCAGGGGAGGACTGAAGCTTTCTTT
CDR3 protein: CASSIDQGRTEAFF

D gene: -
V gene: TRBV20-1
J gene: TRBJ2-5
clone size: many
CDR3 DNA: TGCAGTGCTAGCTACGCGGAGGGGTTCGAGACCCAGTACTTC
CDR3 protein: CSASYAEGFETQYF

D gene: TRBD1
V gene: TRBV6-1
J gene: TRBJ2-3
clone size: -
CDR3 DNA: TGTGCCAGCAGTGCCTACAGGGGGAGGGATACGCAGTATTTT
CDR3 protein: CASSAYRGRDTQYF

D gene: TRBD1
V gene: TRBV14
J gene: TRBJ1-1
clone size: many
CDR3 DNA: TGTGCCAGCAGCCAATGGGACAGCATGAACACTGAAGCTTTCTTT
CDR3 protein: CASSQWDSMNTEAFF

D gene: TRBD2
V gene: TRBV29-1
J gene: TRBJ2-5
clone size: few
CDR3 DNA: TGCAGCGTTGCCGGGAGGGCTTCAAGAGAGACCCAGTACTTC
CDR3 protein: CSVAGRASRETQYF

D gene: -
V gene: TRBV5-1
J gene: TRBJ1-1
clone size: many
CDR3 DNA: TGCGCCAGCAGCCTATTGGGACAGAACACTGAAGCTTTCTTT
CDR3 protein: CASSLLGQNTEAFF

D gene: -
V gene: TRBV7-9
J gene: TRBJ2-4
clone size: many
CDR3 DNA: TGTGCCAGCAGTTCAAGTGGAGCCAAAAACATTCAGTACTTC
CDR3 protein: CASSSSGAKNIQYF

D gene: -
V gene: TRBV11-2
J gene: TRBJ2-3
clone size: many
CDR3 DNA: TGTGCCAGCAGCCCGGACTATTCCACAGATACGCAGTATTTT
CDR3 protein: CASSPDYSTDTQYF

D gene: -
V gene: TRBV12-5
J gene: TRBJ2-1
clone size: medium-sized
CDR3 DNA: TGTGCTAGTGGTTTGGACCTGACGGGACAAACTTACAATGAGCAGTTCTTC
CDR3 protein: CASGLDLTGQTYNEQFF

D gene: TRBD1
V gene: TRBV19
J gene: TRBJ2-3
clone size: many
CDR3 DNA: TGTGCCAGTACCCCGGGACAGGGTTCAGATACGCAGTATTTT
CDR3 protein: CASTPGQGSDTQYF

D gene: -
V gene: TRBV4-1
J gene: TRBJ2-7
clone size: many
CDR3 DNA: TGCGCCAGCAGCCAAATAGGAAGAAAGGGCGAGCAGTACTTC
CDR3 protein: CASSQIGRKGEQYF

D gene: -
V gene: TRBV12-3/TRBV12-4
J gene: TRBJ2-7
clone size: -
CDR3 DNA: TGTGCCAGCAGTCAAGGGCCAGGACAGTACGAGCAGTACTTC
CDR3 protein: CASSQGPGQYEQYF

D gene: TRBD1
V gene: TRBV18
J gene: TRBJ2-2
clone size: -
CDR3 DNA: TGTGCCAGCTCACCACCGGTCCAGGGGGCGAACACCGGGGAGCTGTTTTTT
CDR3 protein: CASSPPVQGANTGELFF

D gene: TRBD1
V gene: TRBV6-4
J gene: TRBJ1-6
clone size: many
CDR3 DNA: TGTGCCAGCAGCAGGGGGACCGATAATTCACCCCTCCACTTT
CDR3 protein: CASSRGTDNSPLHF

D gene: -
V gene: TRBV20-1
J gene: TRBJ2-1
clone size: many
CDR3 DNA: TGCAGTGTTAAGCAGGCGTATGAGCAGTTCTTC
CDR3 protein: CSVKQAYEQFF

D gene: -
V gene: TRBV6-2/TRBV6-3
J gene: TRBJ2-3
clone size: few
CDR3 DNA: TGTGCCAGCAGTCTCCAGGGGTCGGGGGCAGATACGCAGTATTTT
CDR3 protein: CASSLQGSGADTQYF

D gene: -
V gene: TRBV11-2
J gene: TRBJ2-6
clone size: many
CDR3 DNA: TGTGCCAGCAAGGGGGATGGGGCCAACGTCCTGACTTTC
CDR3 protein: CASKGDGANVLTF

D gene: TRBD1
V gene: TRBV5-1
J gene: TRBJ2-6
clone size: -
CDR3 DNA: TGCGCCAGCAGCTTGGACCTGGGACAGACAGGGCCTCACGTCCTGACTTTC
CDR3 protein: CASSLDLGQTGPHVLTF

D gene: -
V gene: TRBV7-8
J gene: TRBJ2-7
clone size: many
CDR3 DNA: TGTGCCAGCAGCTTATTTTCGGGGTTGGACGAGCAGTACTTC
CDR3 protein: CASSLFSGLDEQYF

D gene: -
V gene: TRBV7-2
J gene: TRBJ2-7
clone size: many
CDR3 DNA: TGTGCCAGCAGCCCGGACTGGGCGGACGACGAGCAGTACTTC
CDR3 protein: CASSPDWADDEQYF

D gene: TRBD2
V gene: TRBV3-1
J gene: TRBJ2-7
clone size: few
CDR3 DNA: TGTGCCAGCAGCCCAAATTTAGGGACTAGCTCCTACGAGCAGTACTTC
CDR3 protein: CASSPNLGTSSYEQYF

D gene: -
V gene: TRBV29-1
J gene: TRBJ2-1
clone size: many
CDR3 DNA: TGCAGCGCCAAGGGTTTTTCCTACAATGAGCAGTTCTTC
CDR3 protein: CSAKGFSYNEQFF

D gene: TRBD2
V gene: TRBV2
J gene: TRBJ2-2
clone size: few
CDR3 DNA: TGTGCCAGCAGTGCGGTTAGCGGGAGTCTTGGCGGGGAGCTGTTTTTT
CDR3 protein: CASSAVSGSLGGELFF

D gene: -
V gene: TRBV6-5
J gene: TRBJ2-7
clone size: -
CDR3 DNA: TGTGCCAGCAGTCCTGGGGGACTGAAGCAGTACTTC
CDR3 protein: CASSPGGLKQYF

D gene: TRBD1
V gene: TRBV10-3
J gene: TRBJ2-6
clone size: many
CDR3 DNA: TGTGCCATCAACGCAGGGACAGGGTTCTCTGGGGCCAACGTCCTGACTTTC
CDR3 protein: CAINAGTGFSGANVLTF

D gene: -
V gene: TRBV12-5
J gene: TRBJ1-3
clone size: many
CDR3 DNA: TGTGCTAGTGGTTCCCTTGTTCGGGACACCATATATTTT
CDR3 protein: CASGSLVRDTIYF

D gene: -
V gene: TRBV7-6
J gene: TRBJ1-1
clone size: many
CDR3 DNA: TGTGCCAGCAGCCCCCTGTCAAGGGGCAGTTGGGTCACTGAAGCTTTCTTT
CDR3 protein: CASSPLSRGSWVTEAFF

D gene: TRBD2
V gene: TRBV20-1
J gene: TRBJ2-1
clone size: many
CDR3 DNA: TGCAGTGCTAGACACCCGGAGCGGGAGCGTGAGCAGTTCTTC
CDR3 protein: CSARHPEREREQFF

D gene: TRBD1
V gene: TRBV20-1
J gene: TRBJ2-2
clone size: many
CDR3 DNA: TGCAGTGCTAGGACAGGGGCTGCCGGGGAGCTGTTTTTT
CDR3 protein: CSARTGAAGELFF

D gene: -
V gene: TRBV7-9
J gene: TRBJ2-5
clone size: many
CDR3 DNA: TGTGCCAGCAGCCCACGAACTCACCTTCGTGGGACCCAGTACTTC
CDR3 protein: CASSPRTHLRGTQYF

D gene: TRBD1
V gene: TRBV12-5
J gene: TRBJ1-5
clone size: many
CDR3 DNA: TGTGCTAGTGGTTTTTGGGGACAGGGGAATCAGCCCCAGCATTTT
CDR3 protein: CASGFWGQGNQPQHF

D gene: TRBD1
V gene: TRBV12-5
J gene: TRBJ2-5
clone size: -
CDR3 DNA: TGTGCTAGCGGAGACAGGGCAGAGACCCAGTACTTC
CDR3 protein: CASGDRAETQYF

D gene: -
V gene: TRBV10-1
J gene: TRBJ1-3
clone size: -
CDR3 DNA: TGCGCCAGCAGTCAGGCTTCTGGAAACACCATATATTTT
CDR3 protein: CASSQASGNTIYF

D gene: -
V gene: TRBV20-1
J gene: TRBJ2-1
clone size: few
CDR3 DNA: TGCAGTGGGGTCGAGGTCTTCTCCTACAATGAGCAGTTCTTC
CDR3 protein: CSGVEVFSYNEQFF

D gene: -
V gene: TRBV6-4
J gene: TRBJ2-2
clone size: many
CDR3 DNA: TGTGCCAGCAGTTCAGGGGACACCGGGGAGCTGTTTTTT
CDR3 protein: CASSSGDTGELFF

D gene: -
V gene: TRBV2
J gene: TRBJ1-1
clone size: -
CDR3 DNA: TGTGCCAGCAACCAACTCAGGGACACTGAAGCTTTCTTT
CDR3 protein: CASNQLRDTEAFF

D gene: TRBD1
V gene: TRBV10-3
J gene: TRBJ2-7
clone size: few
CDR3 DNA: TGTGCCATCAGCATAGCAGGGGGCCTCTCCTACGAGCAGTACTTC
CDR3 protein: CAISIAGGLSYEQYF

D gene: TRBD2
V gene: TRBV7-2
J gene: TRBJ2-5
clone size: many
CDR3 DNA: TGTGCCAGCGGGCTAGCGGGAGGTACCCAAGAGACCCAGTACTTC
CDR3 protein: CASGLAGGTQETQYF

D gene: TRBD2
V gene: TRBV10-2
J gene: TRBJ2-1
clone size: many
CDR3 DNA: TGCGCCACCCGAGGCGGGGGGGCTATCGATGAGCAGTTCTTC
CDR3 protein: CATRGGGAIDEQFF

D gene: -
V gene: TRBV6-2/TRBV6-3
J gene: TRBJ2-7
clone size: -
CDR3 DNA: TGTGCCAGCAGTTACGCGGGGATTTACGAGCAGTACTTC
CDR3 protein: CASSYAGIYEQYF

D gene: -
V gene: TRBV6-1
J gene: TRBJ1-4
clone size: -
CDR3 DNA: TGTGCCAGCAGTGAATTCGGTCTGGATGAAAAACTGTTTTTT
CDR3 protein: CASSEFGLDEKLFF

D gene: TRBD1
V gene: TRBV20-1
J gene: TRBJ1-5
clone size: few
CDR3 DNA: TGCAGTGTCGGGACAGGTCCGCTCTTATTGGGCAATCAGCCCCAGCATTTT
CDR3 protein: CSVGTGPLLLGNQPQHF

D gene: TRBD1
V gene: TRBV18
J gene: TRBJ2-7
clone size: few
CDR3 DNA: TGTGCCAGCTCACCGGGACAGGGGAATCACGAGCAGTACTTC
CDR3 protein: CASSPGQGNHEQYF

D gene: TRBD2
V gene: TRBV5-1
J gene: TRBJ2-7
clone size: medium-sized
CDR3 DNA: TGCGCCAGCAGCTCGACTAGCAATCCCTACGAGCAGTACTTC
CDR3 protein: CASSSTSNPYEQYF

D gene: TRBD1
V gene: TRBV29-1
J gene: TRBJ2-3
clone size: many
CDR3 DNA: TGCAGCGTTGGGGGACAGCCAGACACAGATACGCAGTATTTT
CDR3 protein: CSVGGQPDTDTQYF

D gene: TRBD2
V gene: TRBV20-1
J gene: TRBJ2-3
clone size: few
CDR3 DNA: TGCAGTGCTAGTTCCTTTCACCCGACTAGCGGCACAGATACGCAGTATTTT
CDR3 protein: CSASSFHPTSGTDTQYF

D gene: TRBD2
V gene: TRBV6-6
J gene: TRBJ2-1
clone size: many
CDR3 DNA: TGTGCCAGCAGGCCTAGCGGGGGGGCAGGAAATGAGCAGTTCTTC
CDR3 protein: CASRPSGGAGNEQFF

D gene: -
V gene: TRBV28
J gene: TRBJ2-1
clone size: medium-sized
CDR3 DNA: TGTGCCAGCAGTTTACTAGCGCCCGGTTACAATGAGCAGTTCTTC
CDR3 protein: CASSLLAPGYNEQFF